This T cell receptor (beta chain) was captured in a study of shared clonotypes between healthy human individuals. Findings and limits, study-wide: Sharing across four donors was seen in roughly 5% of naive CD4 clonotypes.

Methods used by the authors: Filtering was not the same, since immunoSEQ gave junction-only sequences without quality scores. Clones were sequenced by immunoSEQ multiplex PCR, and TCRdb holds only the in-frame ones, with some missing. D and trimming come from the DNA, and the V and J calls and clone size come from that table. The sample contains more than 2,000,000 clones, about 92% of which appear only once. A remark on this clone: Its antigen is not identified.

The J segment lost 0 bases and the V segment lost 1 base, leaving 5 bases of the junction unmatched. Germline V gene sequence: CDR1 SGHVS, CDR2 FNYEAQ. CDR3 length: 16 residues. Partitioning of CD4+ cells yielded a CD45RA+ naive subset and a CD45RA-negative memory subset. The rearrangement uses TRBV7-6 and TRBJ2-7; 8 bases are shared with TRBD2. This clonotype originated in a man younger than 35 in good health. Sample: naive CD4+ T cells sorted from blood. Subset specified: CD45RA+ positively selected. CDR3 in amino acids: CASSLVATSDSYEQYF. The CDR3, as DNA: TGTGCCAGCAGCTTAGTAGCGACTAGCGACTCCTACGAGCAGTACTTC. Full variable domain (outside the CDR3, taken from reference TRBV7-6 and TRBJ2-7): GAGVSQSPRYKVTKRGQDVALRCDPISGHVSLYWYRQALGQGPEFLTYFNYEAQQDKSGLPNDRFSAERPEGSISTLTIQRTEQRDSAMYRCASSLVATSDSYEQYFGPGTRLTVT.